The entry that follows covers one TCR beta chain sequence. The antigen it binds to is not known. No much larger clone exists at a distance of one base, and base qualities are not known. There are 13 amino acids in the CDR3, from cysteine to phenylalanine inclusive. Here the CDR3 DNA is all that survives: 39 bases in frame from base 1. The V end loses 3 bases and the J end loses 7 bases, and a stretch of 9 bases separates them. Looking up the germline V gene yields CDR1 SGHNT and CDR2 YENEEA. These data originate in a study of vaccination and CD4 T cells after COVID-19 (dated by TCRdb to about 2022). As for the study more broadly: The convalescent cohort comprised six males and four females, including two Hispanic individuals, seven Caucasians, two Asians and one multiracial person. Participants received two doses of either the Pfizer-BioNTech BNT162b2 vaccine (n=8) or the Moderna mRNA-1273 vaccine (n=2). Post-COVID blood samples were collected from convalescent patients a median of around 100 days after diagnosis, with a range of about 30 to 170 days. Post-vaccine blood samples were taken a median of around 77 days after the second vaccine dose, with a range of 14 to 241 days. Overlapping spike peptide pools from SARS-CoV-2 and from the common cold coronaviruses HCoV-NL63, HCoV-OC43 and HCoV-229E were used as culture stimuli. Control cultures used a CEFX viral epitope pool as positive control, an HIV-1 Nef peptide pool as negative control, or no peptide. The spike-specific CD4+ TCR repertoire was compared before and after mRNA vaccination in approximately 9 COVID-19 convalescent patients and a few infection-naive healthy vaccine recipients. In an earlier paper using these donors, memory CD4+ T cell crossreactivity between SARS-CoV-2 and common cold coronavirus spike proteins was assessed at the TCR clonotype level.

The treatment or condition label of this sample denotes: approximately 11-day PBMC culture with coronavirus spike peptide pools or control peptides (ViraFEST assay). CD4+ T cells from unexposed donors were collected before the COVID-19 pandemic (2011-2018). The ViraFEST assay, used in the study, expanded antigen-specific T cells with peptide pools and then identified the expanded clonotypes through TCR sequencing. Each well held about 2 million PBMCs cultured in IMDM containing roughly 5% human AB serum and approximately 9.8 IU/ml IL-2, with roughly 10 ug/ml peptide pools added. On days 3 and 7, half of the culture medium was replaced with fresh IL-2-containing medium. After roughly 11 days of culture, CD4+ T cells were isolated by negative selection with the EasySep CD4+ T cell isolation kit. As cell number allowed, CD4+ T cells from unexposed donors were tested for reactivity to SARS-CoV-2 S and N and to four common cold coronavirus spike pools. Ficoll-Paque Plus gradient centrifugation was used to isolate PBMCs from whole blood, and the isolated PBMCs were then either used fresh or cryopreserved at -140C. Triplicate wells were generally used for each culture condition. The leukapheresis product used for the unexposed donors was purchased from a commercial source.

The library was made by PCR. DNA from cultured CD4+ T cells underwent TCR sequencing with the Oncomine TCR Beta short-read assay at the Johns Hopkins FTIC core. The QIAamp micro DNA kit was used to extract genomic DNA from the cultured CD4+ T cells. Oncomine TCR Beta libraries made from cultured CD4+ T cells were pooled using unique dual indexes and sequenced on an Illumina iSeq 100. The paper's processing steps were these. Non-productive sequences were removed, and CDR3s that did not start with C, did not end with F or W, or were shorter than 7 amino acids were discarded. The MANAFEST web application was used to identify antigen-specific clonotypes by comparing peptide-stimulated wells against reference wells and other culture wells. An FDR below 0.05, an odds ratio above 5, and a productive frequency above 0.1% in at least two of three replicate wells were required for clones to be considered positive. A clonotype counted as cross-reactive if it showed significant expansion both in the SARS-CoV-2 spike wells and in at least one common cold coronavirus spike condition. CDR3 homology was assessed with Levenshtein distances (stringdist) and unrooted phylogenetic trees (ape) in R version 3.6.1. TCRdb ran its own pipeline on the public reads, namely fastp trimming at Q25 and MiXCR clone calling, and kept in-frame beta chains. Here each entry gathers all rows of one CDR3 protein and keeps the most common genes and DNA. TCRdb, rather than the study authors, made the V and J calls. The sample records roughly 6,400 distinct CDR3 sequences, 40% to 60% of which are singletons. The ten largest clones take up about 26% of the sample.

The paper's findings and limits, for the study overall: Among the post-vaccine SARS-CoV-2-reactive clones in convalescent patients, a median 86.3% showed up only after vaccination, which suggests vaccine-specific priming. Of the vaccine-specific clones in convalescent patients, 304 of 307, or nearly all, reacted only to SARS-CoV-2 spike and did not cross-react with common cold coronaviruses. Relatively few convalescent patients were included in the study, and early timepoints after natural infection were not analyzed. Although the median number of SARS-CoV-2-reactive clonotypes went up from approximately 20 after infection to 38 after vaccination, the increase was not significant.

The V and J genes are TRBV11-3 and TRBJ2-2; matching of 5 bases hints at TRBD2 as the D gene. Specimen: CD4+ T cells from blood, cultured in vitro. The sequence derives from a human donor in good health. This receptor carries the CDR3 CASSFGLSGELFF. The nucleotide sequence is TGTGCCAGCAGCTTCGGACTTAGCGGGGAGCTGTTTTTT.